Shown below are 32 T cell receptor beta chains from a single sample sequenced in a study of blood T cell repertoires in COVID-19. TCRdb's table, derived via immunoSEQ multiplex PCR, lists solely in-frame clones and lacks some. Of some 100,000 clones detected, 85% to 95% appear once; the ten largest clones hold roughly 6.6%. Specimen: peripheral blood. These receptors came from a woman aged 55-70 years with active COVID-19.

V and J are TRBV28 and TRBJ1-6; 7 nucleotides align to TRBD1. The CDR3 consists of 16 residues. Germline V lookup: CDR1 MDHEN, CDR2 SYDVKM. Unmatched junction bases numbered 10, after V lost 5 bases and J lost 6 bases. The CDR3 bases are TGTGCCAGCAGTCCCCTCCGGGACAGAATTAATTCACCCCTCCACTTT. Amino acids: CASSPLRDRINSPLHF.

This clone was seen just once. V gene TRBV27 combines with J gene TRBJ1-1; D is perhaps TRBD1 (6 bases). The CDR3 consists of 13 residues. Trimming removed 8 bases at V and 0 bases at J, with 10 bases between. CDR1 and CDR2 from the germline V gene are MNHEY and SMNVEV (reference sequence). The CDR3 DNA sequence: TGTGCCAGCGGGGACACCCTGAACACTGAAGCTTTCTTT. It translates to CASGDTLNTEAFF.

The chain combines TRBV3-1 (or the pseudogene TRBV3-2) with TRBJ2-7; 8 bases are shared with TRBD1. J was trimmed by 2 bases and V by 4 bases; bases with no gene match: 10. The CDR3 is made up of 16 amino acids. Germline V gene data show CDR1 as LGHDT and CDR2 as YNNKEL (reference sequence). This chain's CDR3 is CASSPRTGTGTYEQYF. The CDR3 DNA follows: TGTGCCAGCAGCCCTCGAACCGGGACAGGTACCTACGAGCAGTACTTC.

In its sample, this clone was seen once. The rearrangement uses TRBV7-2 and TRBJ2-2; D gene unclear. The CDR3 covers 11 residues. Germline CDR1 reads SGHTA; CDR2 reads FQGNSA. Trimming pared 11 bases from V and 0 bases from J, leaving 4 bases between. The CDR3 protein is CARANTGELFF. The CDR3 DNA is TGTGCCCGGGCGAACACCGGGGAGCTGTTTTTT.

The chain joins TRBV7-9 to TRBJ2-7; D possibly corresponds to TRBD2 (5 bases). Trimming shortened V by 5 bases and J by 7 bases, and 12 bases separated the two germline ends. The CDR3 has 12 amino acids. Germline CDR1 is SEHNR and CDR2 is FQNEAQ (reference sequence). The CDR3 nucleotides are TGTGCCAGCAGCCACACGACGGGAGAGCAGTACTTC. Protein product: CASSHTTGEQYF.

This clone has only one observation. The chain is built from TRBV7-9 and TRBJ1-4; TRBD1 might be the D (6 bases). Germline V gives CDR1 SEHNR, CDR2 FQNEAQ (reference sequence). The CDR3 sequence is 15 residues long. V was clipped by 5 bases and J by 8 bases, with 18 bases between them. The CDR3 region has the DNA TGTGCCAGCAGCGTAACCGACAGGAAGGGAGAAAAACTGTTTTTT. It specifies CASSVTDRKGEKLFF.

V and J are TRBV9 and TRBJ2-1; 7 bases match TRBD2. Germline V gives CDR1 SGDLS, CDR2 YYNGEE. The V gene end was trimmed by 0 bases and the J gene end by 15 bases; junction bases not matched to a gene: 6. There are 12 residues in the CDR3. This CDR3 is CASSVEAGALFF. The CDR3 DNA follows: TGTGCCAGCAGCGTAGAGGCGGGAGCACTGTTCTTC. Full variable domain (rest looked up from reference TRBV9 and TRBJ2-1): DSGVTQTPKHLITATGQRVTLRCSPRSGDLSVYWYQQSLDQGLQFLIQYYNGEERAKGNILERFSAQQFPDLHSELNLSSLELGDSALYFCASSVEAGALFFGPGTRLTVL.

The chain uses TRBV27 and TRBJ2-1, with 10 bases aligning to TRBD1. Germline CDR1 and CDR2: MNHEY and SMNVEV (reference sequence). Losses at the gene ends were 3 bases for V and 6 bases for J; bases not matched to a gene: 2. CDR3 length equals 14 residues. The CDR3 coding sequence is TGTGCCAGCAGTTTCGGGACAGGGGTCAATGAGCAGTTCTTC. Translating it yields CASSFGTGVNEQFF.

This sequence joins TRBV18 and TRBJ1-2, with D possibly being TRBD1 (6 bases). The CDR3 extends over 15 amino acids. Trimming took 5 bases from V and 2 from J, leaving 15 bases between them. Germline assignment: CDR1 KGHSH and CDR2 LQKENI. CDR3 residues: CASSSTWTENYGYTF. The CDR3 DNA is TGTGCCAGCTCATCTACTTGGACAGAAAACTATGGCTACACCTTC.

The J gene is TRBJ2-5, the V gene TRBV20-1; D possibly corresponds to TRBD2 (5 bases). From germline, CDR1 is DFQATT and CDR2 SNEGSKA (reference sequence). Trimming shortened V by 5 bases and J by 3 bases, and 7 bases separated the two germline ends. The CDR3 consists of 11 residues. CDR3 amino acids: CSALGKETQYF. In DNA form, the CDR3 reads TGCAGTGCTCTCGGGAAAGAGACCCAGTACTTC.

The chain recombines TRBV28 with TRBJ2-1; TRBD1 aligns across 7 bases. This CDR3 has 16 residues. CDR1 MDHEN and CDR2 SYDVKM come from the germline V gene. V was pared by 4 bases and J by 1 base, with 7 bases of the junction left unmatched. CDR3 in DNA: TGTGCCAGCAGTTCTGCAGGGGGTGGATCCTACAATGAGCAGTTCTTC. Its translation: CASSSAGGGSYNEQFF.

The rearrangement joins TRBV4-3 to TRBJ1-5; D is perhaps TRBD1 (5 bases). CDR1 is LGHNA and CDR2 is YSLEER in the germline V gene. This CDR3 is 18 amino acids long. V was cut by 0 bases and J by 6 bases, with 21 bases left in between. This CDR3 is CASSQDARGGSLSQPQHF. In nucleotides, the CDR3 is TGCGCCAGCAGCCAAGATGCCCGGGGGGGGAGTTTAAGTCAGCCCCAGCATTTT.

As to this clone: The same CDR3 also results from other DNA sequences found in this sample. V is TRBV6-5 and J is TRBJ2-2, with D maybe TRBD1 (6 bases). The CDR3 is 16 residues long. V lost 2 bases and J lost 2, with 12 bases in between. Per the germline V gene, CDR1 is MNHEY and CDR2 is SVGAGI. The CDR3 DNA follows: TGTGCCAGCAGTTACAGGGGGAGATTAAACACCGGGGAGCTGTTTTTT. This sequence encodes CASSYRGRLNTGELFF.

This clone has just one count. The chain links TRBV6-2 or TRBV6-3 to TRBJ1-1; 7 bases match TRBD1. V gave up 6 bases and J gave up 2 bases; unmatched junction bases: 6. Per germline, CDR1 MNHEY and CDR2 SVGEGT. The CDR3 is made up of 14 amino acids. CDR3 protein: CASSRNRGNTEAFF. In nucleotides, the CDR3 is TGTGCCAGCAGCCGTAACAGGGGCAACACTGAAGCTTTCTTT.

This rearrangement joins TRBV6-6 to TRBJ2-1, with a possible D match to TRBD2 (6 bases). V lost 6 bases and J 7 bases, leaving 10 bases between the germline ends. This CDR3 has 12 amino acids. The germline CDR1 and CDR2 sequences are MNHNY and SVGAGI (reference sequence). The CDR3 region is CASRLGGNEQFF. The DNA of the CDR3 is TGTGCCAGCAGACTCGGGGGTAATGAGCAGTTCTTC.

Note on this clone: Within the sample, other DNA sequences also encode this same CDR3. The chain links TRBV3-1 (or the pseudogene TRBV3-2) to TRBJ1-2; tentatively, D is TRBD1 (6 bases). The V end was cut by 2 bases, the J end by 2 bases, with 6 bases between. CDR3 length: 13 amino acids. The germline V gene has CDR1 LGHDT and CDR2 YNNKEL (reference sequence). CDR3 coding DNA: TGTGCCAGCAGCCAACAGGGGAACTATGGCTACACCTTC. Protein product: CASSQQGNYGYTF.

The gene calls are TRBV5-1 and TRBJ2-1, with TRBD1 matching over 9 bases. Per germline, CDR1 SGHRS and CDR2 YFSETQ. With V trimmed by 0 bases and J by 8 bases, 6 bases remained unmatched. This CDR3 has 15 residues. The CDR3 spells CASSLGDRVYDEQFF. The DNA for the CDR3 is TGCGCCAGCAGCTTGGGGGACAGGGTATACGATGAGCAGTTCTTC.

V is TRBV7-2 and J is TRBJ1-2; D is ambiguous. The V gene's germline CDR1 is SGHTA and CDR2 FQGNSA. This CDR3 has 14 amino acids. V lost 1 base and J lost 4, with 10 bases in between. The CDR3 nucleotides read TGTGCCAGCAGCTTAGAGTCGGACTCCTATGGCTACACCTTC. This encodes CASSLESDSYGYTF.

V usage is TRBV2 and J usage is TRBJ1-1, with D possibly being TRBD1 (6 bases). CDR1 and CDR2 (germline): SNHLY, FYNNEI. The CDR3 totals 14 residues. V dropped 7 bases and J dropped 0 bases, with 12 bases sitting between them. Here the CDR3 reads CASKHRVMNTEAFF. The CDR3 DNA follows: TGTGCCAGCAAACACAGGGTGATGAACACTGAAGCTTTCTTT.

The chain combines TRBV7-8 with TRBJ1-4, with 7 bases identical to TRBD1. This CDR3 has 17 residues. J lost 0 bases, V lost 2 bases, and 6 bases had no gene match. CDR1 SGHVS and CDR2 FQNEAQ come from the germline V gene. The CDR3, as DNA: TGTGCCAGCAGCTTAAGGGGGCAGATAGCAACTAATGAAAAACTGTTTTTT. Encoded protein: CASSLRGQIATNEKLFF.

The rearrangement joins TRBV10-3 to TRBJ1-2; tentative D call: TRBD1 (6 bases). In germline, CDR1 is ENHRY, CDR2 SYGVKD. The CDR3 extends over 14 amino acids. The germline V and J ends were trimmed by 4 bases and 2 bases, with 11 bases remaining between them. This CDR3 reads CAISAAQGNYGYTF. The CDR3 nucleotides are TGTGCCATCAGTGCCGCGCAGGGGAACTATGGCTACACCTTC.

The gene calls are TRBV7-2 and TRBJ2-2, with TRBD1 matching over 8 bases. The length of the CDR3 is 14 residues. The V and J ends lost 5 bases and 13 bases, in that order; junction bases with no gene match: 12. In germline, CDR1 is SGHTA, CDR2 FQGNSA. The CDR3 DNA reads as TGTGCCAGCAGCAGAGACCAGGGGGCCCGAGGGCTGTTTTTT. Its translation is CASSRDQGARGLFF. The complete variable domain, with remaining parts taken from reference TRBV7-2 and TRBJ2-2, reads GAGVSQSPSNKVTEKGKDVELRCDPISGHTALYWYRQSLGQGLEFLIYFQGNSAPDKSGLPSDRFSAERTGGSVSTLTIQRTQQEDSAVYLCASSRDQGARGLFFGEGSRLTVL.

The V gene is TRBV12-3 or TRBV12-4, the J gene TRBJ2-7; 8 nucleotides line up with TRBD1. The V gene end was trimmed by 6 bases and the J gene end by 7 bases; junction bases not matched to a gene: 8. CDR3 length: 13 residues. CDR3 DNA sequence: TGTGCCAGCAGCCAGACAGGGGTTGGAGAGCAGTACTTC. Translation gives CASSQTGVGEQYF.

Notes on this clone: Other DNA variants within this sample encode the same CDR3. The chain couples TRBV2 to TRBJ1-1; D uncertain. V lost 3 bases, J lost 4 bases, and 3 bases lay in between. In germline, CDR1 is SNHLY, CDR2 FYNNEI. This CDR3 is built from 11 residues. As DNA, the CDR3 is TGTGCCAGCAGTGACATCACTGAAGCTTTCTTT. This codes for CASSDITEAFF.

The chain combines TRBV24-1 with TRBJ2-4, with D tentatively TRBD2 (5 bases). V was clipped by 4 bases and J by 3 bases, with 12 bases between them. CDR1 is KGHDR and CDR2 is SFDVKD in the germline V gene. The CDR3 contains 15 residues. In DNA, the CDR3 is TGTGCCACCAGTGACCCCACTAGGAGCAAAAACATTCAGTACTTC. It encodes CATSDPTRSKNIQYF.

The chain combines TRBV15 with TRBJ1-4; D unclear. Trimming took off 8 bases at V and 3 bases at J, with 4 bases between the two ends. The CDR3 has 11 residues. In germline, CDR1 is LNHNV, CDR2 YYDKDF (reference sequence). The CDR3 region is CATLSNEKLFF. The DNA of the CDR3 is TGTGCCACCTTATCTAATGAAAAACTGTTTTTT.

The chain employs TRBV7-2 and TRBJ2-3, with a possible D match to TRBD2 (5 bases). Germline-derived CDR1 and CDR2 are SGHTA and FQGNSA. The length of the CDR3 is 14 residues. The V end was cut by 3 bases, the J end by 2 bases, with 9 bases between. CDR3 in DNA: TGTGCCAGCAGCTTGCAGCGGACCACAGATACGCAGTATTTT. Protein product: CASSLQRTTDTQYF.

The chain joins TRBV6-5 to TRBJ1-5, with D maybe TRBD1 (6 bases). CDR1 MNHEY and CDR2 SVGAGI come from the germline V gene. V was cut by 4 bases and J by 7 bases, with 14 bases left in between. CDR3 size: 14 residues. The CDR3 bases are TGTGCCAGCAGTTTCACAGGGAACGGGCAGCCCCAGCATTTT. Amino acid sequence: CASSFTGNGQPQHF.

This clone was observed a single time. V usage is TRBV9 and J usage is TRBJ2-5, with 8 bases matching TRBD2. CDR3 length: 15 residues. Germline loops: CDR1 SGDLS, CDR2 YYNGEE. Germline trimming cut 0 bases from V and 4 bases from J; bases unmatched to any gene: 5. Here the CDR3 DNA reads TGTGCCAGCAGCGTAGCCGGGAGGGCCGCAGAGACCCAGTACTTC. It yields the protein CASSVAGRAAETQYF. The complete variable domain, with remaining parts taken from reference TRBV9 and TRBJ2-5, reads DSGVTQTPKHLITATGQRVTLRCSPRSGDLSVYWYQQSLDQGLQFLIQYYNGEERAKGNILERFSAQQFPDLHSELNLSSLELGDSALYFCASSVAGRAAETQYFGPGTRLLVL.

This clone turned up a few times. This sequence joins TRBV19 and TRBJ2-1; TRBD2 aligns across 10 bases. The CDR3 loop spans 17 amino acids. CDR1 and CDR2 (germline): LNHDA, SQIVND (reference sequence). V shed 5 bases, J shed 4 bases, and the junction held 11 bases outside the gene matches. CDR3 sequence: CASSFASGRIRYNEQFF. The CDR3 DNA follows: TGTGCCAGTAGTTTTGCTAGCGGGAGAATAAGGTACAATGAGCAGTTCTTC.

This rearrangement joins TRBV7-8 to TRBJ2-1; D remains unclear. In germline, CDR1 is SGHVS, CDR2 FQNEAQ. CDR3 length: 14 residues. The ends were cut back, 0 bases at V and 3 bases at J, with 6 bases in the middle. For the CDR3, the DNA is TGTGCCAGCAGCTTAGCGCGCGACTACAATGAGCAGTTCTTC. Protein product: CASSLARDYNEQFF.

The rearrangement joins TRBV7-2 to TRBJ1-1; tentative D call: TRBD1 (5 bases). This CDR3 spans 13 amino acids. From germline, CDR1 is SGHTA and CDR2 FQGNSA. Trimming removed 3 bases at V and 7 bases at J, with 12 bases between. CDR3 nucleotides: TGTGCCAGCAGCTTCGCCAGGGTGGATGAAGCTTTCTTT. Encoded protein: CASSFARVDEAFF.